One T cell receptor (beta chain) is described in this entry. Its specificity is unknown. A much more abundant neighbour one base away suggests this may be a read error. Genomic DNA, the template, was used for profiling of the TCR beta VDJ and CDR3. TCRdb ran MiXCR on the reads and lists one entry per CDR3 protein. The data hold 150,000 to 200,000 distinct CDR3 sequences, with approximately 40% observed a single time. Germline CDR1 is MNHEY and CDR2 is SVGAGI. The CDR3 extends over 15 amino acids. The V gene lost 4 bases and the J gene lost 0 bases, with 12 bases spanning the gap. This record belongs to a study of CD8+CD57+ T cells in acquired aplastic anemia. Study outcomes and limitations: The same twenty-nine CD8+ CDR3 sequences occurred in patients and in controls.

Sequenced input: sorted CD4+, CD8+, or CD8+CD57+ T cells (not recorded which) from PBMCs. The receptor's source is a human donor in good health. This chain joins TRBV6-5 and TRBJ1-2; D gene ambiguous. The CDR3 DNA follows: TGTGCCAGCAGTTCGGTGGGTTTTCCTAACTATGGCTACACCTTC. This translates into CASSSVGFPNYGYTF.